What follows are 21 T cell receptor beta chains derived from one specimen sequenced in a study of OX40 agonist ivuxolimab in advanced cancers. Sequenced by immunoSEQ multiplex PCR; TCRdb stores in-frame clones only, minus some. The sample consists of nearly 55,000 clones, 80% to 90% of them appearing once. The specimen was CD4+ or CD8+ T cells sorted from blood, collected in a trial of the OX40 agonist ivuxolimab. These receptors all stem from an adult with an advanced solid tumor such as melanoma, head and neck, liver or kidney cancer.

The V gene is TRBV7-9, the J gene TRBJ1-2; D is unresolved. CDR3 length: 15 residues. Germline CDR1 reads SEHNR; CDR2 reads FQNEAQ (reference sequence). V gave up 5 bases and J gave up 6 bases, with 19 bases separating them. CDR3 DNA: TGTGCCAGCAGCCCTAGCCTGCAGGCGAAGGATGGCTACACCTTC. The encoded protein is CASSPSLQAKDGYTF.

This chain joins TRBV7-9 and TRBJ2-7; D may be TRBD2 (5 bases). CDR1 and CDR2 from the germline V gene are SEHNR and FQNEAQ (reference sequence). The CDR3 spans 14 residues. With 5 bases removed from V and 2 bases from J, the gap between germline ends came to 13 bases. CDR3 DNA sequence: TGTGCCAGCAGCACCGGCGGGCTTCCCTACGAGCAGTACTTC. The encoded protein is CASSTGGLPYEQYF. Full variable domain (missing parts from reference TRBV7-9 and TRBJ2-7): DTGVSQNPRHKITKRGQNVTFRCDPISEHNRLYWYRQTLGQGPEFLTYFQNEAQLEKSRLLSDRFSAERPKGSFSTLEIQRTEQGDSAMYLCASSTGGLPYEQYFGPGTRLTVT.

The CDR3 coding sequence is TGCGCCAGCAGCTTGTTACCCACAGGGATGGGACAAGAGACCCAGTACTTC. It yields the protein CASSLLPTGMGQETQYF. This rearrangement joins TRBV5-1 to TRBJ2-5; possible D gene TRBD1, 6 bases. This CDR3 has 17 residues. Germline V CDR1 and CDR2: SGHRS, YFSETQ. Trimming removed 1 base at V and 2 bases at J, with 18 bases between. Drawing the rest from reference TRBV5-1 and TRBJ2-5, the complete variable domain is KAGVTQTPRYLIKTRGQQVTLSCSPISGHRSVSWYQQTPGQGLQFLFEYFSETQRNKGNFPGRFSGRQFSNSRSEMNVSTLELGDSALYLCASSLLPTGMGQETQYFGPGTRLLVL.

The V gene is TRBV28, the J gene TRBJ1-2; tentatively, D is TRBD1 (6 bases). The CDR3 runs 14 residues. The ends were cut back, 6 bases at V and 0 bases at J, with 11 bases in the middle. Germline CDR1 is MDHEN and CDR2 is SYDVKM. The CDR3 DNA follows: TGTGCCAGCAGCCAAGGGGGGACTAACTATGGCTACACCTTC. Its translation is CASSQGGTNYGYTF.

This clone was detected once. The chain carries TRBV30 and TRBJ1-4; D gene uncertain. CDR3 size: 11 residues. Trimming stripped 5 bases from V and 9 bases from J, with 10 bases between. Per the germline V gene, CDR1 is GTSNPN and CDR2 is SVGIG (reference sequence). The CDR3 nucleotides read TGTGCCTGGGGCTCGGAGCAAAAACTGTTTTTT. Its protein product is CAWGSEQKLFF.

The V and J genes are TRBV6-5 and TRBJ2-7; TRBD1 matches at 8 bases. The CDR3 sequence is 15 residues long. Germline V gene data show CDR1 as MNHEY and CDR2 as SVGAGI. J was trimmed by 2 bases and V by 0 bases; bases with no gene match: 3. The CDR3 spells CASSYSWTGPYEQYF. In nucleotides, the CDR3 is TGTGCCAGCAGTTACTCTTGGACAGGGCCCTACGAGCAGTACTTC.

CDR3 nucleotide sequence: TGCGCCAGCAGCTCCGCACTCACACTAGCGGGAGGGGATGAGCAGTTCTTC. Translated, it gives CASSSALTLAGGDEQFF. The rearrangement links TRBV5-1 to TRBJ2-1; 13 nucleotides align to TRBD2. Germline V gene data show CDR1 as SGHRS and CDR2 as YFSETQ. V lost 3 bases to trimming and J lost 8 bases; unmatched junction nucleotides: 11. The CDR3 runs to 17 residues.

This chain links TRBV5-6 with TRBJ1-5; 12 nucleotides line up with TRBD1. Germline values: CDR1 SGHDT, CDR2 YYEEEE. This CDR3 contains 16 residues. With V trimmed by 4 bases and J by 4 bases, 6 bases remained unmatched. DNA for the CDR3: TGTGCCAGCAGCGTCGCGGGACAGGGGGCGAATCAGCCCCAGCATTTT. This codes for CASSVAGQGANQPQHF.

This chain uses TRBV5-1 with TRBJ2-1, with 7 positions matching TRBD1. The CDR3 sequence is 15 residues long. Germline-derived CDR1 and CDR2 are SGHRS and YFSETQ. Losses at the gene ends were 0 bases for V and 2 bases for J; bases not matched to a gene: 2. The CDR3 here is CASSLAGQPYNEQFF. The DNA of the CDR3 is TGCGCCAGCAGCTTGGCGGGACAGCCCTACAATGAGCAGTTCTTC.

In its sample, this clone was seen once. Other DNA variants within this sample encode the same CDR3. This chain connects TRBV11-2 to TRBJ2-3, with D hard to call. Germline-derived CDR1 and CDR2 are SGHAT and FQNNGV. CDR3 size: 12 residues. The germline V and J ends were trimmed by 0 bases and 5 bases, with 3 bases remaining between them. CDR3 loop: CASSLDGDTQYF. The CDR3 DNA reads TGTGCCAGCAGCTTAGACGGAGATACGCAGTATTTT.

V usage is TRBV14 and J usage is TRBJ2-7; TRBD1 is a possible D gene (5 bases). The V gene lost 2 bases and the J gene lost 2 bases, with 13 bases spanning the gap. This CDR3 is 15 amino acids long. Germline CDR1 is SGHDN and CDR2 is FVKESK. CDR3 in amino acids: CASSQMGSRAYEQYF. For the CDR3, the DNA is TGTGCCAGCAGCCAAATGGGTAGCAGGGCCTACGAGCAGTACTTC.

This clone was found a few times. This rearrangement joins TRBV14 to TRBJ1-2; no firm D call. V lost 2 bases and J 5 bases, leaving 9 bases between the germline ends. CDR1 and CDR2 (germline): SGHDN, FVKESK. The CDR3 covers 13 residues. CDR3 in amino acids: CASSQLDDYGYTF. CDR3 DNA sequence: TGTGCCAGCAGCCAATTAGATGATTATGGCTACACCTTC. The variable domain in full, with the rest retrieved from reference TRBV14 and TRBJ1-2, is EAGVTQFPSHSVIEKGQTVTLRCDPISGHDNLYWYRRVMGKEIKFLLHFVKESKQDESGMPNNRFLAERTGGTYSTLKVQPAELEDSGVYFCASSQLDDYGYTFGSGTRLTVV.

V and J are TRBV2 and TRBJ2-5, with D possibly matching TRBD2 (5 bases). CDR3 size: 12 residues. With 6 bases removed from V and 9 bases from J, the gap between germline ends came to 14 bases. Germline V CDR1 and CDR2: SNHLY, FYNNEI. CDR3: CASSESGSAQYF. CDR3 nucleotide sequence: TGTGCCAGCAGCGAGAGCGGATCGGCCCAGTACTTC.

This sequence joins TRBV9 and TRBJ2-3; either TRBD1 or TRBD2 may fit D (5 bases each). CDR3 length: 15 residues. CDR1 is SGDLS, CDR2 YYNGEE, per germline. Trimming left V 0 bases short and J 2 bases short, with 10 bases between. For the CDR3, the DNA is TGTGCCAGCAGCGTAGAACAGGACTTCACAGATACGCAGTATTTT. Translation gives CASSVEQDFTDTQYF.

CDR3 DNA: TGTGCCAGCAGCTCAGGGGACTACTCCTACGAGCAGTACTTC. It specifies CASSSGDYSYEQYF. The gene calls are TRBV5-4 and TRBJ2-7, with D tentatively TRBD2 (7 bases). V lost 3 bases to trimming and J lost 0 bases, with 10 bases between them. The germline V gene encodes CDR1 SGHNT and CDR2 YYREEE (reference sequence). The CDR3 loop spans 14 amino acids.

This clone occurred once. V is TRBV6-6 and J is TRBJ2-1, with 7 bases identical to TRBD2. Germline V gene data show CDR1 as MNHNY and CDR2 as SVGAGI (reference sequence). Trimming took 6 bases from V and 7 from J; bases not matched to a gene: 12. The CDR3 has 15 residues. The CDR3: CASSAGTNAWNEQFF. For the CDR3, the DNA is TGTGCCAGCAGCGCCGGGACTAACGCATGGAATGAGCAGTTCTTC.

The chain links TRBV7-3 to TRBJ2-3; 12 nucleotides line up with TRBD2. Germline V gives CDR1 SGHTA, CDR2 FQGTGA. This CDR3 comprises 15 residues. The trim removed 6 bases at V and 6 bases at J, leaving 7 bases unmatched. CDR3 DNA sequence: TGTGCCAGCAGTCCCGGGACTAGCGGGCCGGATACGCAGTATTTT. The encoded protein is CASSPGTSGPDTQYF.

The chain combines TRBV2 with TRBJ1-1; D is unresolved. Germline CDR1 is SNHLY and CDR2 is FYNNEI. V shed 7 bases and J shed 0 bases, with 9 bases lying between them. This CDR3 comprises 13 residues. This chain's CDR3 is CASKPEVNTEAFF. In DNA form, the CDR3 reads TGTGCCAGCAAGCCGGAAGTGAACACTGAAGCTTTCTTT. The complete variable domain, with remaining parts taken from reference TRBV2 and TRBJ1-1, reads EPEVTQTPSHQVTQMGQEVILRCVPISNHLYFYWYRQILGQKVEFLVSFYNNEISEKSEIFDDQFSVERPDGSNFTLKIRSTKLEDSAMYFCASKPEVNTEAFFGQGTRLTVV.

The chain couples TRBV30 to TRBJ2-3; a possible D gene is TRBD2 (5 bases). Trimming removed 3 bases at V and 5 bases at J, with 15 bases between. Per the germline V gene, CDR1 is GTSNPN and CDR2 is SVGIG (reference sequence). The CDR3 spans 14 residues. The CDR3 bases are TGTGCCTGGAGGAGGGTAACGATCGGAGATACGCAGTATTTT. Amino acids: CAWRRVTIGDTQYF.

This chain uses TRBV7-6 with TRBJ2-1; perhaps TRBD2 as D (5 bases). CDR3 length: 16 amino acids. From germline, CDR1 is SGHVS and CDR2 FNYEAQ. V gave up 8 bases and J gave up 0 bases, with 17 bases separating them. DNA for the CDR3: TGTGCCAGCTATAGGCGGGCTGTTAGCTCCTACAATGAGCAGTTCTTC. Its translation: CASYRRAVSSYNEQFF. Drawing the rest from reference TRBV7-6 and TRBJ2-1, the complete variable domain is GAGVSQSPRYKVTKRGQDVALRCDPISGHVSLYWYRQALGQGPEFLTYFNYEAQQDKSGLPNDRFSAERPEGSISTLTIQRTEQRDSAMYRCASYRRAVSSYNEQFFGPGTRLTVL.

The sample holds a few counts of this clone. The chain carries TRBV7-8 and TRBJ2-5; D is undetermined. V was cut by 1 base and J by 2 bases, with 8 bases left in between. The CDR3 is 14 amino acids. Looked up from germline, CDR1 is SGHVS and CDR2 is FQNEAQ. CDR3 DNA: TGTGCCAGCAGCTTAGGTAACAGTCAAGAGACCCAGTACTTC. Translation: CASSLGNSQETQYF.